This T cell receptor beta chain was recorded in a study of blood T cells in healthy people across ages. With a J-beta primer mix and a sample-barcoded 5' primer, a second PCR ran about 7 to 11 cycles. TCRdb re-called the 5' RACE reads through MiXCR, storing one row per CDR3 protein. The sample lists over 1,300,000 distinct CDR3 sequences; approximately 59% were seen once. Sample donors were healthy Caucasian individuals that came from Russia, aged roughly 6 to 100. Trimming pared 2 bases from V and 1 base from J, leaving 6 bases between. The CDR3 loop spans 13 amino acids. The germline V gene encodes CDR1 SGHRS and CDR2 YFSETQ.

The chain combines TRBV5-1 with TRBJ1-1; D not certain. The sequencing sample was made of blood. The receptor was derived from a young man in good health. The CDR3 bases are TGCGCCAGCAGCTTTAGACAGAACACTGAAGCTTTCTTT. It yields the protein CASSFRQNTEAFF.